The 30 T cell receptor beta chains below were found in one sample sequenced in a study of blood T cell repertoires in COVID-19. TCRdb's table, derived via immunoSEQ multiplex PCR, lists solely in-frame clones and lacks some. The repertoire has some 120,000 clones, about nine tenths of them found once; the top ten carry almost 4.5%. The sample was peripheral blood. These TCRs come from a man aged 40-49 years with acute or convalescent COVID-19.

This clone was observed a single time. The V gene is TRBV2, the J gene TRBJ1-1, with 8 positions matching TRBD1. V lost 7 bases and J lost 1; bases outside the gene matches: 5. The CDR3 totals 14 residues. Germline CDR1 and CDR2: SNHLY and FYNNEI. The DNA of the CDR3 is TGTGCCAGCACAGGGGGCTTTTCGAACACTGAAGCTTTCTTT. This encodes CASTGGFSNTEAFF.

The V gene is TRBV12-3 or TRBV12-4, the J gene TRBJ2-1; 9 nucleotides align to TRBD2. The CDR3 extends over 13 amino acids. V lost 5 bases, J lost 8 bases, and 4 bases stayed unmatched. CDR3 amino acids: CASSILAGDEQFF. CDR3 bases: TGTGCCAGCAGTATTTTAGCGGGAGATGAGCAGTTCTTC.

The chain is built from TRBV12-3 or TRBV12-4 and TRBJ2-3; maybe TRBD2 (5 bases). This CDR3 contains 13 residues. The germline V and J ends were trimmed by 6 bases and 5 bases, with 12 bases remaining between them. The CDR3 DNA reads TGTGCCAGCAGAATCCTGAGGGAAGATACGCAGTATTTT. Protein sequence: CASRILREDTQYF.

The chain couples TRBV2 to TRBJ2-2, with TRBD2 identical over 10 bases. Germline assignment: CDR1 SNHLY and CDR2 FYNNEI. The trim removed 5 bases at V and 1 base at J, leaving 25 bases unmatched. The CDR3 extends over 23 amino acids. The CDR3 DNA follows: TGTGCCAGCAGTCCAGATGGGGCGTTTCCGGGACTAGCGATCGTCCTGAACACCGGGGAGCTGTTTTTT. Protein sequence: CASSPDGAFPGLAIVLNTGELFF.

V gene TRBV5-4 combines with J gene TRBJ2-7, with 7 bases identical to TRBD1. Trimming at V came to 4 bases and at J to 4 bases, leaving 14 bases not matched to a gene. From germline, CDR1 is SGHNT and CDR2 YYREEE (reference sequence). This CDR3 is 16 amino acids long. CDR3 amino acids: CASSLELDRSKYEQYF. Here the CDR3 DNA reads TGTGCCAGCAGCCTGGAGCTGGACAGGAGCAAATACGAGCAGTACTTC.

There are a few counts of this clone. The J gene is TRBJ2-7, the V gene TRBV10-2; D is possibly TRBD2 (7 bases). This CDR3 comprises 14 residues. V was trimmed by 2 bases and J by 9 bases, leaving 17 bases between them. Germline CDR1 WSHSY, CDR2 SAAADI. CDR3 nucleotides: TGCGCCAGCAGTGAGAGGGGGAGGGCCGGGAGGCAGTACTTC. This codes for CASSERGRAGRQYF.

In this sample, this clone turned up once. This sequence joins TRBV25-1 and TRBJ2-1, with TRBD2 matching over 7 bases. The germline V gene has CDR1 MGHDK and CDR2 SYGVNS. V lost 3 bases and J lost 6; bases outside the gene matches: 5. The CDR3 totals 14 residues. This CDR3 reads CASSERGSFNEQFF. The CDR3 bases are TGTGCCAGCAGTGAGCGCGGGAGCTTCAATGAGCAGTTCTTC.

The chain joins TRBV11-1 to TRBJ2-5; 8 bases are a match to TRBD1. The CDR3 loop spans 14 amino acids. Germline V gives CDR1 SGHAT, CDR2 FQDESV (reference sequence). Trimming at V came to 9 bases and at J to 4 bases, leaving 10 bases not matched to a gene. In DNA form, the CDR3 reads TGTGCCAGTAAGACGACAGGGGTTACAGAGACCCAGTACTTC. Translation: CASKTTGVTETQYF.

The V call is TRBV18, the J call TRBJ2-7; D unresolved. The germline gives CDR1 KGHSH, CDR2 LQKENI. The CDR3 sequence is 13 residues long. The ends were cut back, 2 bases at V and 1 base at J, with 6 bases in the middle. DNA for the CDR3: TGTGCCAGCTCACCAGACATTTCCTACGAGCAGTACTTC. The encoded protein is CASSPDISYEQYF.

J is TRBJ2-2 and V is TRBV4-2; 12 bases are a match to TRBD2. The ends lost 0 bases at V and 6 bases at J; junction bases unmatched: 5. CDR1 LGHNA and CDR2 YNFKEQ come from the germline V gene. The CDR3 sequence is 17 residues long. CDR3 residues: CASSQEPGLAGSGELFF. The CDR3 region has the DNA TGTGCCAGCAGCCAAGAGCCCGGACTAGCGGGGTCCGGGGAGCTGTTTTTT.

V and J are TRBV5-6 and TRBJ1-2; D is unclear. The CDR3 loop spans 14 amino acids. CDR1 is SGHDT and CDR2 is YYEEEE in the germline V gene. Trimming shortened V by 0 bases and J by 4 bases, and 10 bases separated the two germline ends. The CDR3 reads CASSLDSNSYGYTF. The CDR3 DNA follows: TGTGCCAGCAGCTTGGACAGCAACTCCTATGGCTACACCTTC.

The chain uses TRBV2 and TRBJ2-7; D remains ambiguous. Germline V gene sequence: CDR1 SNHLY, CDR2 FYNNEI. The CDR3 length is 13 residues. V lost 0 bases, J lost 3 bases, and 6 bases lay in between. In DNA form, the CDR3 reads TGTGCCAGCAGTGAAGCTATCGGCTACGAGCAGTACTTC. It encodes CASSEAIGYEQYF.

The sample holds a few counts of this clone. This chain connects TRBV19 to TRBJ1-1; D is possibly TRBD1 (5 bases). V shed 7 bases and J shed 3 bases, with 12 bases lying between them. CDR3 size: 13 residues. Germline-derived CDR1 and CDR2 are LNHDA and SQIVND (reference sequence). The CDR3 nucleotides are TGTGCCAGTAAACGGGGGGAAGACACTGAAGCTTTCTTT. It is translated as CASKRGEDTEAFF. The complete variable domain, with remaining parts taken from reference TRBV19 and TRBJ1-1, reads DGGITQSPKYLFRKEGQNVTLSCEQNLNHDAMYWYRQDPGQGLRLIYYSQIVNDFQKGDIAEGYSVSREKKESFPLTVTSAQKNPTAFYLCASKRGEDTEAFFGQGTRLTVV.

The CDR3 reads CASSHGDRVWGYTF. The DNA of the CDR3 is TGTGCCAGCAGCCACGGTGACAGGGTGTGGGGCTACACCTTC. The rearrangement links TRBV7-9 to TRBJ1-2; 7 nucleotides match TRBD1. V lost 5 bases and J lost 8; bases outside the gene matches: 11. The CDR3 length is 14 residues. The germline gives CDR1 SEHNR, CDR2 FQNEAQ (reference sequence). Supplemented by reference TRBV7-9 and TRBJ1-2, the full variable domain reads DTGVSQNPRHKITKRGQNVTFRCDPISEHNRLYWYRQTLGQGPEFLTYFQNEAQLEKSRLLSDRFSAERPKGSFSTLEIQRTEQGDSAMYLCASSHGDRVWGYTFGSGTRLTVV.

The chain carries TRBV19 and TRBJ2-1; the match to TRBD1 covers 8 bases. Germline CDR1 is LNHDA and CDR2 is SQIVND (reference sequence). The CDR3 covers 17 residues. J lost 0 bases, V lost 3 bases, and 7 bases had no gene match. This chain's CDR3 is CASSIGQGLSSYNEQFF. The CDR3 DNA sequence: TGTGCCAGTAGTATCGGACAGGGCCTTAGCTCCTACAATGAGCAGTTCTTC.

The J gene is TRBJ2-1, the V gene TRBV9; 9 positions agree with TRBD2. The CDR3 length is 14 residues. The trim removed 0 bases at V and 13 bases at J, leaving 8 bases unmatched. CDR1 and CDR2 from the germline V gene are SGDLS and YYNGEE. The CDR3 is CASSVDGSGGTQFF. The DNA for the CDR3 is TGTGCCAGCAGCGTAGACGGTAGCGGGGGAACCCAGTTCTTC. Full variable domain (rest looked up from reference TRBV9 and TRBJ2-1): DSGVTQTPKHLITATGQRVTLRCSPRSGDLSVYWYQQSLDQGLQFLIQYYNGEERAKGNILERFSAQQFPDLHSELNLSSLELGDSALYFCASSVDGSGGTQFFGPGTRLTVL.

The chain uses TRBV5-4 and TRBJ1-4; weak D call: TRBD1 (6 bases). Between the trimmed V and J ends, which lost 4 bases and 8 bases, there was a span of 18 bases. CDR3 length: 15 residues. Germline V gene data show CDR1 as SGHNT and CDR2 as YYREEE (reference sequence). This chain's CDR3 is CASSLQGLDREKLFF. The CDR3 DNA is TGTGCCAGCAGCCTACAGGGTCTCGACCGGGAAAAACTGTTTTTT.

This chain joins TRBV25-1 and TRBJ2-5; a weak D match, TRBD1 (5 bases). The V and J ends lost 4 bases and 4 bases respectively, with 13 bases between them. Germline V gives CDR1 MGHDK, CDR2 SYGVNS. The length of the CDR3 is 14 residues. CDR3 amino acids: CASSVQGSGETQYF. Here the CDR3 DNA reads TGTGCCAGCAGTGTGCAGGGATCTGGAGAGACCCAGTACTTC.

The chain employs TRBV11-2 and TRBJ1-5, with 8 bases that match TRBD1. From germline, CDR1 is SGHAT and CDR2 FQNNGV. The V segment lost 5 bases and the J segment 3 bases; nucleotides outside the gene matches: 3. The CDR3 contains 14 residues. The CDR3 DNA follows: TGTGCCAGCAGCCCGACAGGGGTCAATCAGCCCCAGCATTTT. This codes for CASSPTGVNQPQHF.

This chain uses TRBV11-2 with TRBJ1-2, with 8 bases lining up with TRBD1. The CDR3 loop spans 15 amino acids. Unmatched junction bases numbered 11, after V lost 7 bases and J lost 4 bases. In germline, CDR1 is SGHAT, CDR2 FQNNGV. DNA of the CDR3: TGTGCCAGCACACAGGACGGGACAGGAGTCTATGGCTACACCTTC. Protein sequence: CASTQDGTGVYGYTF.

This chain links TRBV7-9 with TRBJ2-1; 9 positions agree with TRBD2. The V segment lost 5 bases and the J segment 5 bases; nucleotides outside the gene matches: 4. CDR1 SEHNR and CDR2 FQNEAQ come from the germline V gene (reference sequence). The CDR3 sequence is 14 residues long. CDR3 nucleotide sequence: TGTGCCAGCAGCAGGACTAGCGTAAACAATGAGCAGTTCTTC. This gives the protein CASSRTSVNNEQFF.

As DNA, the CDR3 is TGTGCCAGCAGGGTACAGGGGGCTGAGTTCTTC. Translated, it gives CASRVQGAEFF. V usage is TRBV2 and J usage is TRBJ2-1, with 9 bases matching TRBD1. CDR3 length: 11 amino acids. Trimming removed 6 bases from V and 14 bases from J; junction bases left unmatched: 5. Germline V lookup: CDR1 SNHLY, CDR2 FYNNEI.

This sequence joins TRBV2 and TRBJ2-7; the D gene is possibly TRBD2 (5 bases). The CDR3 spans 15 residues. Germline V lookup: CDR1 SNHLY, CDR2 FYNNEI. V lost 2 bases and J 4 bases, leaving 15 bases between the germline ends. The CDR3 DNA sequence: TGTGCCAGCAGTGAAACTGCGCTAGCTAGTTACGAGCAGTACTTC. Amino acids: CASSETALASYEQYF.

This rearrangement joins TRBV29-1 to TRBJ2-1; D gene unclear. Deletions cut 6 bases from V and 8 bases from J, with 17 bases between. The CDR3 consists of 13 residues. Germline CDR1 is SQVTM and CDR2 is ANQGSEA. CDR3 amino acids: CSVTQTPTDEQFF. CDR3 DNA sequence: TGCAGCGTCACACAAACCCCAACCGATGAGCAGTTCTTC.

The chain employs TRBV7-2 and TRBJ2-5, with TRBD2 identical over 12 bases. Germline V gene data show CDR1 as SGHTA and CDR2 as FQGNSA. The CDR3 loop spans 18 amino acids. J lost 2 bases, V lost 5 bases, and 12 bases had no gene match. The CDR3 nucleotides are TGTGCCAGCAGCCCCCTCCTAGCGGGAGGGGTCCTACAAGAGACCCAGTACTTC. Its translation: CASSPLLAGGVLQETQYF.

The CDR3 DNA reads TGTGCCAGCAGCCTCGGGACACCCTATGGCTACACCTTC. Translation gives CASSLGTPYGYTF. This chain connects TRBV14 to TRBJ1-2; a possible D gene is TRBD1 (6 bases). The CDR3 runs 13 residues. V lost 4 bases and J lost 4, with 10 bases in between. Germline loops: CDR1 SGHDN, CDR2 FVKESK.

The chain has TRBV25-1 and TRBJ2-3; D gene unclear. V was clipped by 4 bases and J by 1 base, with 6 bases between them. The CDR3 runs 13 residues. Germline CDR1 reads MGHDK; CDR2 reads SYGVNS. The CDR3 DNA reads TGTGCCAGCAGTGTATCCGGCACAGATACGCAGTATTTT. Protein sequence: CASSVSGTDTQYF. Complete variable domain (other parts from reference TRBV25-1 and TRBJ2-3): EADIYQTPRYLVIGTGKKITLECSQTMGHDKMYWYQQDPGMELHLIHYSYGVNSTEKGDLSSESTVSRIRTEHFPLTLESARPSHTSQYLCASSVSGTDTQYFGPGTRLTVL.

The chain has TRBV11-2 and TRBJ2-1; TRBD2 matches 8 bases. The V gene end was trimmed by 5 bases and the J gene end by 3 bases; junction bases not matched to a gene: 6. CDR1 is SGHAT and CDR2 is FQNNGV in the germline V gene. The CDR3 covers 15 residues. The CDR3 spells CASSLGLGLYNEQFF. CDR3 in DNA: TGTGCCAGCAGCCTGGGACTAGGGCTCTACAATGAGCAGTTCTTC.

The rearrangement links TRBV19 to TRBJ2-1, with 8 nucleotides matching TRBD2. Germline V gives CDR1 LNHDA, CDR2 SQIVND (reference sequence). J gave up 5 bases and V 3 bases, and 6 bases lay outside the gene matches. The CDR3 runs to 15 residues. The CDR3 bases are TGTGCCAGTAGTATGAGCGGGAGCGGCAACAATGAGCAGTTCTTC. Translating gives CASSMSGSGNNEQFF.

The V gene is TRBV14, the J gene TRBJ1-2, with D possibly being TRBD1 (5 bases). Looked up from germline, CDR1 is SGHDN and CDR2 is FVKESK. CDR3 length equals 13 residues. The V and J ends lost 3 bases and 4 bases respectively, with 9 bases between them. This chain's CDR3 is CASSQGRGYGYTF. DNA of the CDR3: TGTGCCAGCAGCCAGGGAAGGGGCTATGGCTACACCTTC. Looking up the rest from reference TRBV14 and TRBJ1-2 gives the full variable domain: EAGVTQFPSHSVIEKGQTVTLRCDPISGHDNLYWYRRVMGKEIKFLLHFVKESKQDESGMPNNRFLAERTGGTYSTLKVQPAELEDSGVYFCASSQGRGYGYTFGSGTRLTVV.